The clone carrying this T cell receptor (beta chain) showed up many times. Its specificity is not known. The germline V gene has CDR1 MNHEY and CDR2 SVGAGI. Deletions cut 2 bases from V and 9 bases from J, with 11 bases between. This CDR3 is 12 amino acids long. TCR beta libraries were built with iRepertoire HTBI primers and Arm-PCR of CDR3 regions. A single record per CDR3 protein comes from TCRdb applying MiXCR to the multiplex PCR reads. The sample carries roughly 440,000 distinct CDR3 sequences, roughly 15% recorded once. Time point here: newly diagnosed GD, antithyroid drugs for less than 3 months. PBMCs were the source of the RNA used for TCR sequencing. The record originates from a study of regulatory T cells in long-lasting Graves disease. Study-wide findings and caveats: Because few samples were included, accuracy may have been lower. TCR diversity was lower in persistent than newly diagnosed Graves' disease.

The same sample was also studied in work on T cells in Graves' hyperthyroidism and ophthalmopathy. That source reports: Stability of Graves' hyperthyroidism was defined as absent ophthalmopathy progression within 18 months.

Source: peripheral blood mononuclear cells (PBMCs), taken at new diagnosis, from a patient treated with antithyroid drugs. The J gene is TRBJ2-7, the V gene TRBV6-5, with D tentatively TRBD1 or TRBD2 (6 bases each). This TCR came from a woman under 30 with Graves disease. The CDR3 DNA follows: TGTGCCAGCAGTTACGTCGGGGGCGGGCAGTACTTC. Amino acid sequence: CASSYVGGGQYF.